This T cell receptor beta chain derives from a study of shared clonotypes between healthy human individuals. This CDR3 has 14 amino acids. Trimming shortened V by 5 bases and J by 6 bases, and 15 bases separated the two germline ends. Germline V gives CDR1 MNHNS, CDR2 SASEGT. Profiled with immunoSEQ multiplex PCR; TCRdb holds only in-frame clones, not every one. Of hundreds of thousands of clones in the sample, about 80% were seen once. The clonotype comes from a woman aged 25 to 39 in good health. The specimen was memory CD4+ T cells sorted from blood. Subset specified: CD45RA-negative fraction. V usage is TRBV6-1 and J usage is TRBJ2-3; D not resolved. The CDR3 DNA reads TGTGCCAGCAGTAGTTGGGCAGCTGGGGATACGCAGTATTTT. Amino acids: CASSSWAAGDTQYF.